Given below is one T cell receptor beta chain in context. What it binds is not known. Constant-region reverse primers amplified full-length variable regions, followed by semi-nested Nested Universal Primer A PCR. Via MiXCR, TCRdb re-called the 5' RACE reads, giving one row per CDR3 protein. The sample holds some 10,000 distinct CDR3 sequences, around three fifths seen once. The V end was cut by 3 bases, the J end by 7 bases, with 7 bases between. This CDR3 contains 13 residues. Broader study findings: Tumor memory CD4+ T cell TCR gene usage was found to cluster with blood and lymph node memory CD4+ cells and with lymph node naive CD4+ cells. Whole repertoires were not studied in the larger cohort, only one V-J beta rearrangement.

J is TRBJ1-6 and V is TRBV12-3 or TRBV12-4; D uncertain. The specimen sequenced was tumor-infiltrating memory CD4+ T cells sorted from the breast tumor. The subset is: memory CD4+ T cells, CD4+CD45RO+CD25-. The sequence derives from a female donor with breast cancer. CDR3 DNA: TGTGCCAGCAGTTTGGGCAGCAATTCACCCCTCCACTTT. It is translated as CASSLGSNSPLHF.